What follows are 14 T cell receptor beta chains derived from one specimen sequenced in a study of identical twins. Using its own MiXCR run on the 5' RACE reads, TCRdb lists one record per CDR3 protein. Among 400,000 to 500,000 distinct CDR3 sequences listed, approximately 17% were seen once. The sequencing sample was made of naive T cells sorted from blood. These receptors originate from a middle-aged man in good health.

V usage is TRBV20-1 and J usage is TRBJ2-1, with TRBD2 matching over 7 bases. V lost 0 bases, J lost 0 bases, and 8 bases stayed unmatched. Germline V lookup: CDR1 DFQATT, CDR2 SNEGSKA (reference sequence). The CDR3 runs 17 residues. CDR3 region: CSARDRLAASSYNEQFF. CDR3 DNA sequence: TGCAGTGCTAGAGATCGTCTAGCGGCCAGCTCCTACAATGAGCAGTTCTTC.

This clonotype was observed a few times. The V call is TRBV7-6, the J call TRBJ2-3; D is ambiguous. The V gene lost 5 bases and the J gene lost 6 bases, with 12 bases spanning the gap. This CDR3 is built from 13 residues. Germline V gives CDR1 SGHVS, CDR2 FNYEAQ. In nucleotides, the CDR3 is TGTGCCAGCAGCGTTAGTAGGGATGATACGCAGTATTTT. It encodes CASSVSRDDTQYF.

This clonotype was seen only a few times. The chain is built from TRBV6-5 and TRBJ2-2; no clear D gene. Germline CDR1 is MNHEY and CDR2 is SVGAGI. Trimming took 10 bases from V and 3 from J, leaving 15 bases between them. This CDR3 is built from 14 residues. The CDR3 DNA is TGTGCCACCAGATTATTTTCGTACACCGGGGAGCTGTTTTTT. Its protein is CATRLFSYTGELFF.

This chain connects TRBV3-1 to TRBJ1-1; 8 positions agree with TRBD1. Germline V CDR1 and CDR2: LGHDT, YNNKEL (reference sequence). After removal of 3 bases from V and 7 bases from J, the junction contained 7 bases not matched to a gene. This CDR3 has 14 amino acids. CDR3: CASSHLDRGGEAFF. CDR3 DNA sequence: TGTGCCAGCAGCCATCTCGACAGGGGTGGTGAAGCTTTCTTT. The full variable domain, completed using reference TRBV3-1 and TRBJ1-1, is DTAVSQTPKYLVTQMGNDKSIKCEQNLGHDTMYWYKQDSKKFLKIMFSYNNKELIINETVPNRFSPKSPDKAHLNLHINSLELGDSAVYFCASSHLDRGGEAFFGQGTRLTVV.

The table lists this clonotype with many counts. The chain links TRBV5-1 to TRBJ2-2; D is ambiguous. Germline V lookup: CDR1 SGHRS, CDR2 YFSETQ. The CDR3 is 15 residues long. V lost 1 base and J lost 3, with 10 bases in between. CDR3 in amino acids: CASSLTVTYTGELFF. The CDR3 DNA sequence: TGCGCCAGCAGCTTGACCGTCACCTACACCGGGGAGCTGTTTTTT.

The rearrangement joins TRBV6-1 to TRBJ1-5; TRBD1 aligns across 9 bases. Losses at the gene ends were 6 bases for V and 0 bases for J; bases not matched to a gene: 6. This CDR3 has 16 amino acids. Germline CDR1 MNHNS, CDR2 SASEGT. The CDR3 DNA reads TGTGCCAGCAGCGGACAGGGGCTATATAGCAATCAGCCCCAGCATTTT. Protein sequence: CASSGQGLYSNQPQHF.

This clonotype was counted a few times. The chain recombines TRBV20-1 with TRBJ2-3; 9 nucleotides line up with TRBD2. The V and J ends lost 1 base and 0 bases, in that order; junction bases with no gene match: 14. The CDR3 runs 19 residues. Germline V lookup: CDR1 DFQATT, CDR2 SNEGSKA (reference sequence). Here the CDR3 reads CSARVGLAGKLSSTDTQYF. The CDR3, as DNA: TGCAGTGCTAGAGTTGGGCTAGCGGGGAAGCTCTCTAGCACAGATACGCAGTATTTT.

This clonotype occurred a few times. This rearrangement joins TRBV12-3 or TRBV12-4 to TRBJ2-5; unclear D gene. This CDR3 comprises 14 residues. V dropped 1 base and J dropped 2 bases, with 8 bases sitting between them. The CDR3 bases are TGTGCCAGCAGTTTAGTTCTTTCGCAAGAGACCCAGTACTTC. It yields the protein CASSLVLSQETQYF.

There are a few counts of this clonotype. The rearrangement uses TRBV9 and TRBJ2-1; D gene unclear. V lost 0 bases to trimming and J lost 2 bases, with 12 bases between them. CDR3 length: 16 amino acids. Germline values: CDR1 SGDLS, CDR2 YYNGEE. CDR3 region: CASSVVGSPPYNEQFF. CDR3 DNA sequence: TGTGCCAGCAGCGTAGTCGGGTCCCCGCCCTACAATGAGCAGTTCTTC. The full variable domain, its missing parts supplied by reference TRBV9 and TRBJ2-1, is DSGVTQTPKHLITATGQRVTLRCSPRSGDLSVYWYQQSLDQGLQFLIQYYNGEERAKGNILERFSAQQFPDLHSELNLSSLELGDSALYFCASSVVGSPPYNEQFFGPGTRLTVL.

This chain uses TRBV7-9 with TRBJ2-1; 9 bases fit TRBD2. CDR3 length: 15 residues. J was trimmed by 9 bases and V by 1 base; bases with no gene match: 7. Looked up from germline, CDR1 is SEHNR and CDR2 is FQNEAQ (reference sequence). CDR3 DNA sequence: TGTGCCAGCAGCTTAGATTTTAGCGGGAGAGGTGAGCAGTTCTTC. As protein: CASSLDFSGRGEQFF.

This chain connects TRBV11-2 to TRBJ2-7; 9 bases line up with TRBD2. Per germline, CDR1 SGHAT and CDR2 FQNNGV. V lost 1 base, J lost 6 bases, and 1 base stayed unmatched. The CDR3 has 13 amino acids. CDR3 DNA sequence: TGTGCCAGCAGCTTAGTACTAGCGGGCGAGCAGTACTTC. Translation: CASSLVLAGEQYF.

Many counts were recorded for this clonotype. V and J are TRBV20-1 and TRBJ1-4; 7 bases map to TRBD1. The length of the CDR3 is 15 residues. Per germline, CDR1 DFQATT and CDR2 SNEGSKA (reference sequence). CDR3 in DNA: TGCGGGGTTCTGGCAGGGGGAGCAACTAATGAAAAACTGTTTTTT. Amino acids: CGVLAGGATNEKLFF.

This clonotype was observed many times. The gene calls are TRBV20-1 and TRBJ2-1; 12 nucleotides match TRBD2. J was trimmed by 9 bases and V by 0 bases; bases with no gene match: 12. Germline CDR1 is DFQATT and CDR2 is SNEGSKA (reference sequence). This CDR3 comprises 17 residues. The CDR3 protein is CSARDEFRTSGVFEQFF. The CDR3 nucleotides are TGCAGTGCTAGAGATGAGTTCCGGACTAGCGGGGTTTTTGAGCAGTTCTTC.

The rearrangement uses TRBV20-1 and TRBJ1-2; D call uncertain. The CDR3 spans 12 residues. In germline, CDR1 is DFQATT, CDR2 SNEGSKA (reference sequence). With 3 bases removed from V and 0 bases from J, the gap between germline ends came to 5 bases. CDR3 protein: CSARRANYGYTF. The CDR3 DNA is TGCAGTGCTAGGAGGGCTAACTATGGCTACACCTTC.